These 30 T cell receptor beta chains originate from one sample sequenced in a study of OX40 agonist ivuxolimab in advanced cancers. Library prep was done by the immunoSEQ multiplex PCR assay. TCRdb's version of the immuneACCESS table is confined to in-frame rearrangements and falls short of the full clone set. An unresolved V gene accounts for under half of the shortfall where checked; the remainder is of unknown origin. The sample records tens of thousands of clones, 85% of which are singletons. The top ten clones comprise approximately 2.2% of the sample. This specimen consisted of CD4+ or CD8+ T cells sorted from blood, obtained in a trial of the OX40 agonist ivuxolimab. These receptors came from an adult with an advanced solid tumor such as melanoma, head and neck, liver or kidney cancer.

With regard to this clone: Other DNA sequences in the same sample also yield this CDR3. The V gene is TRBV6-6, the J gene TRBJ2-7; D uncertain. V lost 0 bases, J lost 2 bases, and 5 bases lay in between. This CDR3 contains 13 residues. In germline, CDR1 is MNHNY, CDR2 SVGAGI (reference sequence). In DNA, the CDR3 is TGTGCCAGCAGTTACTCACTAACCTACGAGCAGTACTTC. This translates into CASSYSLTYEQYF.

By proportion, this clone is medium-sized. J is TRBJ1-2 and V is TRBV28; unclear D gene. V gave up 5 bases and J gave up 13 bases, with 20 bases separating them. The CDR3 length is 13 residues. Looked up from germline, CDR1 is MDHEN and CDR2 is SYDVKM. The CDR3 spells CASSPPRIAASTF. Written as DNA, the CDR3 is TGTGCCAGCAGTCCCCCGAGGATCGCCGCTTCCACCTTC.

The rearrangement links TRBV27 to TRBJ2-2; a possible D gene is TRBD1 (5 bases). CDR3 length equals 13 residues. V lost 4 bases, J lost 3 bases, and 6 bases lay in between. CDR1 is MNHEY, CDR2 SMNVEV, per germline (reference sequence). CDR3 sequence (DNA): TGTGCCAGCAGTTACAGGTACACCGGGGAGCTGTTTTTT. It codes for CASSYRYTGELFF.

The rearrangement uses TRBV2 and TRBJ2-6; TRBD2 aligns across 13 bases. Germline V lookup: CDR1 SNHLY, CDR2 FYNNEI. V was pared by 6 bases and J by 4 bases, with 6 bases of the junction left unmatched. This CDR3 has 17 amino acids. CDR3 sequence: CASSALAGGTGANVLTF. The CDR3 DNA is TGTGCCAGCAGCGCACTAGCGGGGGGGACGGGGGCCAACGTCCTGACTTTC.

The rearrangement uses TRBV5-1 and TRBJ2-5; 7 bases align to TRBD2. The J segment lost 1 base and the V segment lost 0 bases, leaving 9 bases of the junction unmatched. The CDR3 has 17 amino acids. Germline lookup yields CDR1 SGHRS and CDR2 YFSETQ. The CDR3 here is CASSLAGTTGGQETQYF. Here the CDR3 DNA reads TGCGCCAGCAGCTTGGCCGGGACGACGGGGGGCCAAGAGACCCAGTACTTC.

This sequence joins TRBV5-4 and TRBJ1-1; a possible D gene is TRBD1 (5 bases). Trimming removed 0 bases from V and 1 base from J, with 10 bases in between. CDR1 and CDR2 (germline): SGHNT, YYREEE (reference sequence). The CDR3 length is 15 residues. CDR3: CASSLVQGQNTEAFF. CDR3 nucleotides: TGTGCCAGCAGCTTGGTGCAGGGCCAGAACACTGAAGCTTTCTTT. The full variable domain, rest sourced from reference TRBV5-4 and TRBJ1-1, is ETGVTQSPTHLIKTRGQQVTLRCSSQSGHNTVSWYQQALGQGPQFIFQYYREEENGRGNFPPRFSGLQFPNYSSELNVNALELDDSALYLCASSLVQGQNTEAFFGQGTRLTVV.

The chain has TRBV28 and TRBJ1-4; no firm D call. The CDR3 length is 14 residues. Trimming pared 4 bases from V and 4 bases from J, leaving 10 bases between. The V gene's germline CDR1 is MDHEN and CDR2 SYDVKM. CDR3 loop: CASSSGAYNEKLFF. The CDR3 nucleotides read TGTGCCAGCAGTTCGGGAGCCTATAATGAAAAACTGTTTTTT.

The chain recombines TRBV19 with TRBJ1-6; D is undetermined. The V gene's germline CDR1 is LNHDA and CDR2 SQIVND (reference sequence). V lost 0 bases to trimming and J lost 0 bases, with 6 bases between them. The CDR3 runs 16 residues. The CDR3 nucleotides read TGTGCCAGTAGTATAGAGTCGGCCTCCTATAATTCACCCCTCCACTTT. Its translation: CASSIESASYNSPLHF.

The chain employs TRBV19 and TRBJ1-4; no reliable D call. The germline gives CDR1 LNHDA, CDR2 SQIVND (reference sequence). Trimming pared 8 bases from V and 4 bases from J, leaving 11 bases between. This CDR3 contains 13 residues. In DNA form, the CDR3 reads TGTGCCAGTGCTGGATCCTTTAATGAAAAACTGTTTTTT. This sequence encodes CASAGSFNEKLFF.

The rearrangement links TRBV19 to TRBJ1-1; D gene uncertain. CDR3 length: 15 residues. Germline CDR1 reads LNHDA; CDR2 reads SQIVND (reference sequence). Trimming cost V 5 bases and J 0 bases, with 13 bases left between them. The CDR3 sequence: CASSARAAMNTEAFF. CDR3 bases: TGTGCCAGTAGTGCTCGGGCTGCTATGAACACTGAAGCTTTCTTT. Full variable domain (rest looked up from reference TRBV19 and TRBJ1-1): DGGITQSPKYLFRKEGQNVTLSCEQNLNHDAMYWYRQDPGQGLRLIYYSQIVNDFQKGDIAEGYSVSREKKESFPLTVTSAQKNPTAFYLCASSARAAMNTEAFFGQGTRLTVV.

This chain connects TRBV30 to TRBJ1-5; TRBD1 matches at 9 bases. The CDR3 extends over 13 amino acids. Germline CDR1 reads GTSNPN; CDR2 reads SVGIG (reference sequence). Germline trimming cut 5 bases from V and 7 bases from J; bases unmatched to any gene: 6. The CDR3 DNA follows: TGTGCCTGGTCACAGGGGGCTGAGCAGCCCCAGCATTTT. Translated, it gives CAWSQGAEQPQHF.

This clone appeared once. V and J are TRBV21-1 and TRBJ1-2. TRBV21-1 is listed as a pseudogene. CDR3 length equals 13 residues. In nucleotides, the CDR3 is TGTGCCAGCAGCGCCCGACGTATCGGCGGCTACACCTTC. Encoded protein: CASSARRIGGYTF.

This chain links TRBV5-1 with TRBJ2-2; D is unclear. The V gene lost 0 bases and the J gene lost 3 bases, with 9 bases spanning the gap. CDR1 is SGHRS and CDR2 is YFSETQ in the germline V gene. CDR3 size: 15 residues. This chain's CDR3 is CASSLEVPYTGELFF. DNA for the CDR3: TGCGCCAGCAGCTTGGAAGTCCCGTACACCGGGGAGCTGTTTTTT.

The CDR3 bases are TGTGCCAGCAGCTTGGCTGGGAGGACTGAAGCTTTCTTT. It codes for CASSLAGRTEAFF. The chain uses TRBV5-4 and TRBJ1-1; D gene unclear. V lost 0 bases and J 5 bases, leaving 8 bases between the germline ends. The CDR3 has 13 residues. The germline CDR1 and CDR2 sequences are SGHNT and YYREEE (reference sequence).

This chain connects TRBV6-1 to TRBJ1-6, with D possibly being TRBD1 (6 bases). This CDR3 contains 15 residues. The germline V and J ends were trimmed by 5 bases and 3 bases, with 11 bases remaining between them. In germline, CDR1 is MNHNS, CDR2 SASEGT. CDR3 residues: CASSPQDSYNSPLHF. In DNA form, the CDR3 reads TGTGCCAGCAGTCCCCAGGACAGCTATAATTCACCCCTCCACTTT.

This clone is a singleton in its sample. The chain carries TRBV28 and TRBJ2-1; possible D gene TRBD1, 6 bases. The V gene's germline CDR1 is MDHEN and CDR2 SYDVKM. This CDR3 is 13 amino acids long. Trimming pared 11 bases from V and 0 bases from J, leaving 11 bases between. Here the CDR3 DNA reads TGTGCCTCCAGGGACAACTCCTACAATGAGCAGTTCTTC. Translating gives CASRDNSYNEQFF.

This chain's CDR3 is CASRAYSGSAYEQYF. CDR3 coding DNA: TGCGCCAGCAGAGCCTATAGCGGGAGTGCCTACGAGCAGTACTTC. The J gene is TRBJ2-7, the V gene TRBV10-2, with TRBD2 identical over 9 bases. V trimming: 6 bases; J trimming: 2 bases; junction bases outside the gene matches: 8. This CDR3 spans 15 amino acids. Germline loops: CDR1 WSHSY, CDR2 SAAADI.

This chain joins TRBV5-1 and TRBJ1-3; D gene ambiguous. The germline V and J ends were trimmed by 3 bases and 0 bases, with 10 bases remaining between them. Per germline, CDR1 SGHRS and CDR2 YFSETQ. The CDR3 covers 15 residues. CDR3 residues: CASSSDTSSGNTIYF. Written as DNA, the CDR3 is TGCGCCAGCAGCTCCGACACGAGCTCTGGAAACACCATATATTTT.

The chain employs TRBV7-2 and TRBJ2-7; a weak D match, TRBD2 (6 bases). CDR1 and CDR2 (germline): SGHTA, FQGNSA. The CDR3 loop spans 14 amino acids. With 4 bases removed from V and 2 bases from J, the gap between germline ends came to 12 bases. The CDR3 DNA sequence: TGTGCCAGCAGCTCCCGGGACTTCCCCTACGAGCAGTACTTC. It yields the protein CASSSRDFPYEQYF.

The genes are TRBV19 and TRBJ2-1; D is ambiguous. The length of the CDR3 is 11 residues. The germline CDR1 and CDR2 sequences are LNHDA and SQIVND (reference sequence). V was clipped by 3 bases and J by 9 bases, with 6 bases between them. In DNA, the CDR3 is TGTGCCAGTAGTATCAACAGTGAGCAGTTCTTC. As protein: CASSINSEQFF.

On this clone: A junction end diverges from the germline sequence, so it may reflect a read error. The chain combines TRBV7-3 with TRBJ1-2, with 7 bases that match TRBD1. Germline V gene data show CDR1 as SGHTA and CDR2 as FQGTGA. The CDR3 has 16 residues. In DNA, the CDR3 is TGTGCCAGCAGCCTAACCGGGACAGCTTTCAACTATGGCTACACCTTC. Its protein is CASSLTGTAFNYGYTF.

CDR3 nucleotide sequence: TGTGCCAGTAGTATAGTCCACGGACAGGGGGCCAGAGAGACCCAGTACTTC. Its protein is CASSIVHGQGARETQYF. The rearrangement links TRBV19 to TRBJ2-5; TRBD1 matches at 11 bases. CDR1 is LNHDA, CDR2 SQIVND, per germline (reference sequence). CDR3 length: 17 amino acids. The V segment lost 1 base and the J segment 4 bases; nucleotides outside the gene matches: 8.

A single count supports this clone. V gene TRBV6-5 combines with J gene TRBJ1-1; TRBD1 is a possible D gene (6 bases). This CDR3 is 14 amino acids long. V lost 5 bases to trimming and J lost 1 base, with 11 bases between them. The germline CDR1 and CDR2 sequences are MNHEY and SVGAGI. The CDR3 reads CASSRRGANTEAFF. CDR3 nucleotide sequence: TGTGCCAGCAGTCGCAGGGGAGCGAACACTGAAGCTTTCTTT.

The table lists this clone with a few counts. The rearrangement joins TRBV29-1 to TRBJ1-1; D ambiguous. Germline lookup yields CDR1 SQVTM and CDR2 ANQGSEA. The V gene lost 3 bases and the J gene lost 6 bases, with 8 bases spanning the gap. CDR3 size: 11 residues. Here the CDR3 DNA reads TGCAGCGTTGAGAGGGATTCTGAAGCTTTCTTT. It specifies CSVERDSEAFF.

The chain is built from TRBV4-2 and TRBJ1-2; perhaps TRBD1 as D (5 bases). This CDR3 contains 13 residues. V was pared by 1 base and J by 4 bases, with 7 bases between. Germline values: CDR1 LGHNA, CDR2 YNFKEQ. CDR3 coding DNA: TGTGCCAGCAGCCAAGGACAGACCTATGGCTACACCTTC. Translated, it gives CASSQGQTYGYTF.

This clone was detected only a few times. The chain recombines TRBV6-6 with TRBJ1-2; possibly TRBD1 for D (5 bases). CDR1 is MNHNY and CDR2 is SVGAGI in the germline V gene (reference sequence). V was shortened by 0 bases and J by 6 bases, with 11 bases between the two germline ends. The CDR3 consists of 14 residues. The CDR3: CASSYSTDLNGYTF. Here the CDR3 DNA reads TGTGCCAGCAGTTACTCGACAGATCTAAATGGCTACACCTTC.

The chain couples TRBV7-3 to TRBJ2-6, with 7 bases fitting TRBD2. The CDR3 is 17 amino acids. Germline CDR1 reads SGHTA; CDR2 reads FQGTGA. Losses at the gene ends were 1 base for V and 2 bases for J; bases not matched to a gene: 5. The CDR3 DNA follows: TGTGCCAGCAGCTTAAACCCCAGCGGGGCTGGGGCCAACGTCCTGACTTTC. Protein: CASSLNPSGAGANVLTF.

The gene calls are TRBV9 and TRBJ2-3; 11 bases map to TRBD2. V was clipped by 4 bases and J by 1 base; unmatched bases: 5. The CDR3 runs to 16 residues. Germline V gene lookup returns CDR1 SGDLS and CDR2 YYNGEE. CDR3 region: CASSTSGRPRTDTQYF. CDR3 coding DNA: TGTGCCAGCAGCACTAGCGGGAGACCACGCACAGATACGCAGTATTTT. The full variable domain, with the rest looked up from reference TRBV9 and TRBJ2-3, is DSGVTQTPKHLITATGQRVTLRCSPRSGDLSVYWYQQSLDQGLQFLIQYYNGEERAKGNILERFSAQQFPDLHSELNLSSLELGDSALYFCASSTSGRPRTDTQYFGPGTRLTVL.

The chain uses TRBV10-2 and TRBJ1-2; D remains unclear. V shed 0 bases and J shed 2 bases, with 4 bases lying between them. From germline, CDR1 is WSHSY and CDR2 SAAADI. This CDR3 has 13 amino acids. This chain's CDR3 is CASSESENYGYTF. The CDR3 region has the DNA TGCGCCAGCAGTGAGTCTGAGAACTATGGCTACACCTTC.

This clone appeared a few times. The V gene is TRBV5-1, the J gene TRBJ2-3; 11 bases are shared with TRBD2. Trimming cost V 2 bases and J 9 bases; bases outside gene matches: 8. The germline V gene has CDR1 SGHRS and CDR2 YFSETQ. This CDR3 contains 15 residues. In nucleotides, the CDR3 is TGCGCCAGCAGCTTCGGGGCGACTAGCGGGATCACGCAGTATTTT. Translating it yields CASSFGATSGITQYF.